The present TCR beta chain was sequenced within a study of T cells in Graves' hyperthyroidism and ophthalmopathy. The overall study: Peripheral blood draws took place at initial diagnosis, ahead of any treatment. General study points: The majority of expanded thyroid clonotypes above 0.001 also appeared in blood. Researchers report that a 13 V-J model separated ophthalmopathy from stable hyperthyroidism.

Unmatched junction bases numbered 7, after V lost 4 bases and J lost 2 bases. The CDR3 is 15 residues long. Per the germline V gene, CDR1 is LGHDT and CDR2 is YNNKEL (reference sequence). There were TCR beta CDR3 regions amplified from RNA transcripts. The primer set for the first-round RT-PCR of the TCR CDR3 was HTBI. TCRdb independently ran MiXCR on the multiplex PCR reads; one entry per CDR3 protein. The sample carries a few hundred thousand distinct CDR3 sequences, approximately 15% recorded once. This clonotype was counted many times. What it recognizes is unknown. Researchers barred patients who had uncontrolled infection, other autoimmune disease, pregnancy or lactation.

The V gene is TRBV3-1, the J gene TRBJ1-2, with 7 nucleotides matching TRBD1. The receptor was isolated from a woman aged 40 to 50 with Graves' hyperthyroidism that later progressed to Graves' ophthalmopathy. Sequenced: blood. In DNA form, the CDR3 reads TGTGCCAGCAGCCGCGGGACAGTGATAAACTATGGCTACACCTTC. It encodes CASSRGTVINYGYTF.